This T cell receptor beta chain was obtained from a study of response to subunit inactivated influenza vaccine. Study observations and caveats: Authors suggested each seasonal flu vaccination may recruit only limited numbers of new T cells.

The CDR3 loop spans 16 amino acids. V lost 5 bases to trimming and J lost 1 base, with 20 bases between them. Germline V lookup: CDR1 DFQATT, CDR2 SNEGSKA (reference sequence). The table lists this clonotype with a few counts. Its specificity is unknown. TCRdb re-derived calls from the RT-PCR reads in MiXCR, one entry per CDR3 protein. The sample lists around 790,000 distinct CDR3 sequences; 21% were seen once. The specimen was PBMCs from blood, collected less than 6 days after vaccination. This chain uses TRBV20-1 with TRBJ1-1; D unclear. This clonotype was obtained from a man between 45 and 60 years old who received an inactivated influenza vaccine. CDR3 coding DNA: TGCAGTGCTGATCCACCCACGGGGAGAACGAACACTGAAGCTTTCTTT. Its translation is CSADPPTGRTNTEAFF.